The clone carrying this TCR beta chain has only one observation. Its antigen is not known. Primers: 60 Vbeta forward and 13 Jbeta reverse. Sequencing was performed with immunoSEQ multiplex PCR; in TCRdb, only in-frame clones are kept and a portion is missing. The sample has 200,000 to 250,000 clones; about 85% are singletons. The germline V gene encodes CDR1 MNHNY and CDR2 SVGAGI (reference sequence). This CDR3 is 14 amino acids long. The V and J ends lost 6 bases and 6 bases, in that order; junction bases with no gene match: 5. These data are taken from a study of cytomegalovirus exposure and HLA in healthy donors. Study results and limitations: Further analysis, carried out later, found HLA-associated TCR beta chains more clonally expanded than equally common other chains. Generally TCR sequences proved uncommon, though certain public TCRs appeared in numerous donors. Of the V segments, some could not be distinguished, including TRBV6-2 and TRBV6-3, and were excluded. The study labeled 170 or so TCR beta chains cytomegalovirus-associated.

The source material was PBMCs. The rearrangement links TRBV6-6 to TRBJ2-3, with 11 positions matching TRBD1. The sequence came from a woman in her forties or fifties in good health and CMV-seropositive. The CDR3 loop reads CASRRTGGWDTQYF. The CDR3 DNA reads TGTGCCAGCAGACGGACAGGGGGCTGGGATACGCAGTATTTT.